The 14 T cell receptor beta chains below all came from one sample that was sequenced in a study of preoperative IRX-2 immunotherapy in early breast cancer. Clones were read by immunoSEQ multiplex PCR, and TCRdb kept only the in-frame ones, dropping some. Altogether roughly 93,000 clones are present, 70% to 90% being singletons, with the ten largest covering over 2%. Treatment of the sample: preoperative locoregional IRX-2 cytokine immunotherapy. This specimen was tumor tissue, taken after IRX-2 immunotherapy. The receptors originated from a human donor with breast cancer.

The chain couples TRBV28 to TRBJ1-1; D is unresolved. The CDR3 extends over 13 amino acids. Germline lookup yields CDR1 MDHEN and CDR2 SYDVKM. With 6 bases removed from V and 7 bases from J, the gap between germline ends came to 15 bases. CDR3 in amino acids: CASRDTSYGEAFF. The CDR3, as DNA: TGTGCCAGCAGAGACACCTCATACGGTGAAGCTTTCTTT. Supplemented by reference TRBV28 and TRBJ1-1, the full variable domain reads DVKVTQSSRYLVKRTGEKVFLECVQDMDHENMFWYRQDPGLGLRLIYFSYDVKMKEKGDIPEGYSVSREKKERFSLILESASTNQTSMYLCASRDTSYGEAFFGQGTRLTVV.

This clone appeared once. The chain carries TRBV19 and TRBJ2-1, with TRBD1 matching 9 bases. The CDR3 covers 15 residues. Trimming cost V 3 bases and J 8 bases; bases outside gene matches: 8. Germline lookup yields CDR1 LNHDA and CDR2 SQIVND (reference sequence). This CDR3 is CASSIPQGARHEQFF. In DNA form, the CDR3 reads TGTGCCAGTAGTATCCCACAGGGGGCGAGGCATGAGCAGTTCTTC.

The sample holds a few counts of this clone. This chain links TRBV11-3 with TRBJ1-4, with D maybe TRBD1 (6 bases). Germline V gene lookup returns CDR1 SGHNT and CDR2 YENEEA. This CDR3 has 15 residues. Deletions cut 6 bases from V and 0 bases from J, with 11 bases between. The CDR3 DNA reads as TGTGCCAGCAGTTTCGGACAGTCAACTAATGAAAAACTGTTTTTT. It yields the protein CASSFGQSTNEKLFF.

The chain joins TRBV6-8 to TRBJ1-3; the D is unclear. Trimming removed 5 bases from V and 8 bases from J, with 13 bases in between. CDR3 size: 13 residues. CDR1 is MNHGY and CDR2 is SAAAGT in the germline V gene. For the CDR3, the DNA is TGTGCCAGCAGTACCACCGGGCGGGACACCATATATTTT. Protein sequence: CASSTTGRDTIYF.

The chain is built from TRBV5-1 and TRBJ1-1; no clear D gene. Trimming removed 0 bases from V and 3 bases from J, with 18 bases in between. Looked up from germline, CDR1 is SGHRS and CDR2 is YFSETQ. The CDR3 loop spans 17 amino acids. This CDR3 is CASSLDRSHRQDTEAFF. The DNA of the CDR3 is TGCGCCAGCAGCTTGGATCGGAGCCACCGGCAGGACACTGAAGCTTTCTTT.

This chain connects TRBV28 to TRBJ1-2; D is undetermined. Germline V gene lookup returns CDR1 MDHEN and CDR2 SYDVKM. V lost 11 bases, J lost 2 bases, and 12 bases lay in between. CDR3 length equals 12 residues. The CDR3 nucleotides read TGTGCCGTAGAGGAGGAGAACTATGGCTACACCTTC. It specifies CAVEEENYGYTF.

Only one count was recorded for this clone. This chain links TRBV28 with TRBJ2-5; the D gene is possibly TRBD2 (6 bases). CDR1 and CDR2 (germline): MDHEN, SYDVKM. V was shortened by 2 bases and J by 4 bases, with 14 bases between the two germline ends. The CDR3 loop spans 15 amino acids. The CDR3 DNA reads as TGTGCCAGCAGTTTAACGGGAGCCCCCGGAGAGACCCAGTACTTC. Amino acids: CASSLTGAPGETQYF. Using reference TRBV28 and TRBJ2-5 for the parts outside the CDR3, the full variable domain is DVKVTQSSRYLVKRTGEKVFLECVQDMDHENMFWYRQDPGLGLRLIYFSYDVKMKEKGDIPEGYSVSREKKERFSLILESASTNQTSMYLCASSLTGAPGETQYFGPGTRLLVL.

The CDR3 reads CASSLNRAETQYF. Written as DNA, the CDR3 is TGTGCCAGCAGCTTAAACAGGGCCGAGACCCAGTACTTC. The rearrangement joins TRBV7-2 to TRBJ2-5; a possible D gene is TRBD1 (6 bases). The germline CDR1 and CDR2 sequences are SGHTA and FQGNSA. CDR3 length: 13 amino acids. Trimming cost V 2 bases and J 5 bases, with 9 bases left between them. Based on the CDR3 plus reference TRBV7-2 and TRBJ2-5, the full variable domain is GAGVSQSPSNKVTEKGKDVELRCDPISGHTALYWYRQSLGQGLEFLIYFQGNSAPDKSGLPSDRFSAERTGGSVSTLTIQRTQQEDSAVYLCASSLNRAETQYFGPGTRLLVL.

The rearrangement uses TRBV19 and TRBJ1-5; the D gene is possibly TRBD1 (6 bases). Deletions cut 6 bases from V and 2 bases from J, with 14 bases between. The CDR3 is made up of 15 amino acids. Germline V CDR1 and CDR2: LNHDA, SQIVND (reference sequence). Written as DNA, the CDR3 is TGTGCCAGTAGCCCTAGGGGGGCGGGCAATCAGCCCCAGCATTTT. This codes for CASSPRGAGNQPQHF.

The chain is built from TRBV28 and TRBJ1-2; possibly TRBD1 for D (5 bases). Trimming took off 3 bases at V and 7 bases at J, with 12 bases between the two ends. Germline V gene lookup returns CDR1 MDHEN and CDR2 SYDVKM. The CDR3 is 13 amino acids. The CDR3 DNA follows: TGTGCCAGCAGTTTGGGGCAGCCTCCTGGCTACACCTTC. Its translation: CASSLGQPPGYTF.

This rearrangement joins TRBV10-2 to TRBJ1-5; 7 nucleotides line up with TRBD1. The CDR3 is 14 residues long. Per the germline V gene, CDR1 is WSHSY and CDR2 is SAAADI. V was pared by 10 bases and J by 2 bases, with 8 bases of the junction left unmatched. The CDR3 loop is CATVQGQGNQPQHF. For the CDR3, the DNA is TGCGCCACCGTACAGGGGCAGGGCAATCAGCCCCAGCATTTT.

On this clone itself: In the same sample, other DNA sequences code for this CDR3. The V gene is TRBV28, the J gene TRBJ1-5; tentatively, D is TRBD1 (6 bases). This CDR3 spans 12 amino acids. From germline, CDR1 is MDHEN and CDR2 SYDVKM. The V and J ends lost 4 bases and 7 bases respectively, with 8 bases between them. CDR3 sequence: CASSSGGQPQHF. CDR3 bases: TGTGCCAGCAGTTCCGGGGGCCAGCCCCAGCATTTT.

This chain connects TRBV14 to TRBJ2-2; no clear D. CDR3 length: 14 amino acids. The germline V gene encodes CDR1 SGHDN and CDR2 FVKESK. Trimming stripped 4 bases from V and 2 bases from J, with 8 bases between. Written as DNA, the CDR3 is TGTGCCAGCAGCCGCAAGATTAACACCGGGGAGCTGTTTTTT. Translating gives CASSRKINTGELFF.

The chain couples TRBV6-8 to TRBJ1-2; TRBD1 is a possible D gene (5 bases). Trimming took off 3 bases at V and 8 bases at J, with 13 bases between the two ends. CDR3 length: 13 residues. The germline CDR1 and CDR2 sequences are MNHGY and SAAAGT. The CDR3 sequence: CASSYEFGDGYTF. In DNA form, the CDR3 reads TGTGCCAGCAGTTATGAATTTGGGGACGGCTACACCTTC.